The 10 T cell receptor beta chains below come from one sample, sequenced in a study of T-cell memory formation after mild COVID-19 (dated by TCRdb to about 2021). Library prep was done by 5' RACE. The run used an Illumina NovaSeq 6000. In-frame beta chains were kept once TCRdb had trimmed the public reads at Q25 with fastp and called clones with MiXCR. For every CDR3 protein sequence, its rows merge into one entry that carries the most common genes and DNA. Here the sample has 200,000 to 300,000 distinct CDR3 sequences; roughly 9.4% occur a single time. 20% to 25% of the sample is in the top ten clones. Material: PBMCs or a T cell subset sorted from them (not recorded which). These receptors were collected from a young man who had mild COVID-19 (a few samples of this study predate the infection). The sample titles of this study are shuffled in the database, so cell type and time point are left out; the donor was told from shared clones.

This rearrangement joins TRBV5-1 to TRBJ1-1; 8 bases map to TRBD1. The J segment lost 1 base and the V segment lost 7 bases, leaving 6 bases of the junction unmatched. CDR1 is SGHRS, CDR2 YFSETQ, per germline. The CDR3 covers 14 residues. The CDR3: CASQYGTGNTEAFF. In DNA form, the CDR3 reads TGCGCCAGCCAATACGGGACAGGGAACACTGAAGCTTTCTTT.

This clonotype appeared a few times. The V and J genes are TRBV7-6 and TRBJ2-5; TRBD2 aligns across 8 bases. CDR3 length: 16 amino acids. The germline gives CDR1 SGHVS, CDR2 FNYEAQ. Trimming removed 8 bases from V and 4 bases from J; junction bases left unmatched: 15. The CDR3 DNA reads as TGTGCCAGCGGGGCTGTGGGCGGGGGGCGTCTAGAGACCCAGTACTTC. Protein product: CASGAVGGGRLETQYF.

The chain is built from TRBV4-3 and TRBJ2-3; D is unresolved. Germline CDR1 reads LGHNA; CDR2 reads YSLEER. CDR3 length equals 15 residues. Trimming removed 0 bases at V and 4 bases at J, with 11 bases between. This CDR3 is CASSQDPDGSDTQYF. The CDR3 DNA reads as TGCGCCAGCAGCCAAGATCCGGACGGCTCAGATACGCAGTATTTT.

A few counts support this clonotype. The chain recombines TRBV11-2 with TRBJ1-4; D possibly corresponds to TRBD1 (5 bases). The CDR3 runs to 14 residues. V gave up 5 bases and J gave up 7 bases, with 14 bases separating them. CDR1 and CDR2 (germline): SGHAT, FQNNGV. The chain's CDR3 is CASSVAGRREKLFF. The CDR3 DNA sequence: TGTGCCAGCAGCGTCGCGGGGCGACGTGAAAAACTGTTTTTT.

This clonotype appeared many times. The chain joins TRBV7-3 to TRBJ2-5; 7 bases fit TRBD2. CDR1 SGHTA and CDR2 FQGTGA come from the germline V gene. This CDR3 is built from 13 residues. V gave up 5 bases and J gave up 5 bases; unmatched junction bases: 5. As DNA, the CDR3 is TGTGCCAGCAGCCGACTAGCACGGGAGACCCAGTACTTC. It encodes CASSRLARETQYF.

The chain carries TRBV18 and TRBJ1-5, with D perhaps TRBD1 (5 bases). Germline V gene sequence: CDR1 KGHSH, CDR2 LQKENI. With 6 bases removed from V and 4 bases from J, the gap between germline ends came to 16 bases. The CDR3 is 15 amino acids. The CDR3 DNA reads as TGTGCCAGCTCCCCGAATCAGGGCCGGAATCAGCCCCAGCATTTT. Its protein product is CASSPNQGRNQPQHF.

V usage is TRBV15 and J usage is TRBJ1-2; no firm D call. This CDR3 is 15 amino acids long. Trimming took off 4 bases at V and 0 bases at J, with 12 bases between the two ends. Germline values: CDR1 LNHNV, CDR2 YYDKDF (reference sequence). CDR3 bases: TGTGCCACCAGCAAGAGGGCCCAGGCTAACTATGGCTACACCTTC. Its protein is CATSKRAQANYGYTF.

J is TRBJ1-4 and V is TRBV6-5; 9 bases agree with TRBD1. Germline values: CDR1 MNHEY, CDR2 SVGAGI. V lost 0 bases and J lost 5; bases outside the gene matches: 4. The length of the CDR3 is 16 residues. CDR3 sequence: CASSYSETGGNEKLFF. CDR3 bases: TGTGCCAGCAGTTACTCGGAAACAGGGGGCAATGAAAAACTGTTTTTT.

The sample holds a few counts of this clonotype. This chain connects TRBV7-2 to TRBJ1-1; 8 nucleotides line up with TRBD1. J gave up 6 bases and V 5 bases, and 14 bases lay outside the gene matches. The CDR3 runs to 16 residues. The germline V gene encodes CDR1 SGHTA and CDR2 FQGNSA. CDR3 nucleotide sequence: TGTGCCAGCAGCCCCTACCCCGGACAGGGTCAGGCTGAAGCTTTCTTT. This gives the protein CASSPYPGQGQAEAFF.

This clonotype was found a few times. This chain joins TRBV30 and TRBJ1-6, with D unresolved. The CDR3 spans 13 residues. Germline CDR1 and CDR2: GTSNPN and SVGIG (reference sequence). V shed 5 bases and J shed 2 bases, with 7 bases lying between them. This chain's CDR3 is CAWGGAYNSPLHF. CDR3 DNA: TGTGCCTGGGGTGGAGCCTATAATTCACCCCTCCACTTT.